These 20 T cell receptor beta chains share one sample of origin, sequenced in a study of OX40 agonist ivuxolimab in advanced cancers. TCRdb's copy holds only in-frame clones and misses some; the assay was immunoSEQ multiplex PCR. This sample yields approximately 59,000 clones, of which over 70% are seen a single time; roughly 3.7% belongs to the top ten. This specimen consisted of CD4+ or CD8+ T cells sorted from blood, obtained in a trial of the OX40 agonist ivuxolimab. These receptors originate from an adult with an advanced solid tumor such as melanoma, head and neck, liver or kidney cancer.

The chain is built from TRBV20-1 and TRBJ2-1; D is ambiguous. Germline V gives CDR1 DFQATT, CDR2 SNEGSKA (reference sequence). Trimming took off 8 bases at V and 6 bases at J, with 11 bases between the two ends. The CDR3 totals 11 residues. CDR3 in amino acids: CSLLGFNEQFF. CDR3 nucleotides: TGCAGTCTTCTGGGATTCAATGAGCAGTTCTTC.

The chain combines TRBV5-1 with TRBJ2-7, with 7 bases fitting TRBD1. J gave up 3 bases and V 0 bases, and 3 bases lay outside the gene matches. Germline CDR1 and CDR2: SGHRS and YFSETQ. The CDR3 spans 14 residues. CDR3 amino acids: CASSLVAGGYEQYF. CDR3 nucleotide sequence: TGCGCCAGCAGCTTGGTCGCAGGGGGCTACGAGCAGTACTTC.

This rearrangement joins TRBV28 to TRBJ2-6; D unresolved. The germline V and J ends were trimmed by 8 bases and 0 bases, with 5 bases remaining between them. The CDR3 has 13 amino acids. Germline V CDR1 and CDR2: MDHEN, SYDVKM. CDR3 loop: CASWSSGANVLTF. Here the CDR3 DNA reads TGTGCCAGCTGGAGCTCTGGGGCCAACGTCCTGACTTTC.

V is TRBV27 and J is TRBJ2-7, with 12 bases identical to TRBD1. Germline values: CDR1 MNHEY, CDR2 SMNVEV (reference sequence). Trimming took 3 bases from V and 4 from J; bases not matched to a gene: 7. The CDR3 runs 16 residues. CDR3: CASSFFTGQGAYEQYF. CDR3 in DNA: TGTGCCAGCAGTTTTTTTACGGGACAGGGGGCTTACGAGCAGTACTTC.

This clone occurred once. The chain's CDR3 is CATASGRTEAFF. The CDR3 coding sequence is TGTGCCACCGCGAGCGGGAGGACTGAAGCTTTCTTT. V is TRBV15 and J is TRBJ1-1; D gene uncertain. The V gene lost 8 bases and the J gene lost 5 bases, with 12 bases spanning the gap. This CDR3 region has 12 residues. The germline CDR1 and CDR2 sequences are LNHNV and YYDKDF (reference sequence).

The V gene is TRBV2, the J gene TRBJ1-5; TRBD1 might be the D (6 bases). CDR3 length: 15 residues. Trimming removed 5 bases from V and 5 bases from J, with 16 bases in between. CDR1 is SNHLY, CDR2 FYNNEI, per germline. The chain's CDR3 is CASSQDGQGYQPQHF. The CDR3 DNA follows: TGTGCCAGCAGTCAAGACGGCCAGGGGTATCAGCCCCAGCATTTT.

The chain is built from TRBV28 and TRBJ2-1, with 10 nucleotides matching TRBD2. CDR1 and CDR2 (germline): MDHEN, SYDVKM. The length of the CDR3 is 15 residues. V was pared by 2 bases and J by 13 bases, with 11 bases of the junction left unmatched. The DNA of the CDR3 is TGTGCCAGCAGTTTAAGGGCTAGCGGGAGAACCAAACAGTTCTTC. This codes for CASSLRASGRTKQFF.

The rearrangement joins TRBV9 to TRBJ2-5; 7 bases agree with TRBD2. V trimming: 3 bases; J trimming: 0 bases; junction bases outside the gene matches: 5. CDR1 is SGDLS, CDR2 YYNGEE, per germline. CDR3 length: 15 residues. The CDR3 is CASSGREGDQETQYF. As DNA, the CDR3 is TGTGCCAGCAGCGGAAGGGAGGGCGACCAAGAGACCCAGTACTTC.

The chain is built from TRBV29-1 and TRBJ2-7; 11 nucleotides agree with TRBD2. Germline CDR1 reads SQVTM; CDR2 reads ANQGSEA. With 0 bases clipped from V and 10 bases from J, the junction kept 5 bases outside the gene matches. The CDR3 is made up of 13 amino acids. Here the CDR3 reads CSVEELAGDRQYF. CDR3 in DNA: TGCAGCGTTGAAGAACTAGCGGGAGACCGACAGTACTTC.

V is TRBV18 and J is TRBJ1-1, with D uncertain. V gave up 6 bases and J gave up 0 bases, with 11 bases separating them. This CDR3 has 14 amino acids. Germline-derived CDR1 and CDR2 are KGHSH and LQKENI. CDR3 DNA sequence: TGTGCCAGCTCCCAGAGCCCCTTGAACACTGAAGCTTTCTTT. The encoded protein is CASSQSPLNTEAFF.

The chain is built from TRBV28 and TRBJ2-2; no firm D call. This CDR3 has 13 residues. The germline V gene encodes CDR1 MDHEN and CDR2 SYDVKM. Trimming left V 3 bases short and J 2 bases short, with 4 bases between. The CDR3 sequence is CASSFGNTGELFF. CDR3 DNA sequence: TGTGCCAGCAGTTTCGGTAACACCGGGGAGCTGTTTTTT.

The V call is TRBV5-1, the J call TRBJ2-3; TRBD2 aligns across 7 bases. Germline CDR1 SGHRS, CDR2 YFSETQ. The CDR3 is 14 residues long. The V segment lost 2 bases and the J segment 0 bases; nucleotides outside the gene matches: 0. The CDR3 DNA sequence: TGCGCCAGCAGCTTTAGCGGGAGCACAGATACGCAGTATTTT. Its protein product is CASSFSGSTDTQYF.

J is TRBJ2-7 and V is TRBV2, with TRBD2 as a possible D gene (5 bases). The V end was cut by 6 bases, the J end by 3 bases, with 15 bases between. The CDR3 is 14 residues long. Per germline, CDR1 SNHLY and CDR2 FYNNEI. The CDR3 region has the DNA TGTGCCAGCAGCCCCTTGACTGACTACTACGAGCAGTACTTC. It encodes CASSPLTDYYEQYF.

This clone was found a few times. The J gene is TRBJ1-1, the V gene TRBV30; D ambiguous. Germline-derived CDR1 and CDR2 are GTSNPN and SVGIG (reference sequence). The V and J ends lost 3 bases and 10 bases respectively, with 18 bases between them. The CDR3 has 13 amino acids. The CDR3 nucleotides are TGTGCCTGGAGCTTTGAGGACCTTTCGGGAGCTTTCTTT. Amino acid sequence: CAWSFEDLSGAFF.

This chain joins TRBV10-2 and TRBJ2-7; 12 nucleotides line up with TRBD2. CDR3 size: 14 residues. V lost 7 bases and J lost 3; bases outside the gene matches: 4. CDR1 and CDR2 (germline): WSHSY, SAAADI. CDR3 coding DNA: TGCGCCAGCATCCCGACTAGCGGGAGCTACGAGCAGTACTTC. This translates into CASIPTSGSYEQYF.

The V and J genes are TRBV6-1 and TRBJ2-7; D tentatively fits TRBD1 or TRBD2 (6 bases each). The CDR3 loop spans 14 amino acids. Germline V gene data show CDR1 as MNHNS and CDR2 as SASEGT. V lost 4 bases and J lost 5, with 15 bases in between. The CDR3 is CASSGQAWGDEQYF. The CDR3 DNA follows: TGTGCCAGCAGTGGACAGGCCTGGGGGGACGAGCAGTACTTC.

The chain couples TRBV18 to TRBJ2-3; D is ambiguous. CDR1 is KGHSH and CDR2 is LQKENI in the germline V gene. The V and J ends lost 1 base and 5 bases respectively, with 7 bases between them. There are 13 residues in the CDR3. The CDR3 coding sequence is TGTGCCAGCTCACCACACGCCAAAGATACGCAGTATTTT. Its protein product is CASSPHAKDTQYF.

CDR3 sequence reads: CASSEALGGQGTDGYTF. The DNA of the CDR3 is TGTGCCAGCAGTGAAGCGCTAGGGGGACAGGGGACAGACGGCTACACCTTC. The chain recombines TRBV6-1 with TRBJ1-2, with 10 bases aligning to TRBD1. Trimming removed 0 bases from V and 8 bases from J; junction bases left unmatched: 12. CDR1 is MNHNS, CDR2 SASEGT, per germline. The length of the CDR3 is 17 residues.

The rearrangement uses TRBV9 and TRBJ2-3; 13 bases are a match to TRBD2. The germline CDR1 and CDR2 sequences are SGDLS and YYNGEE. Trimming removed 2 bases from V and 5 bases from J; junction bases left unmatched: 17. CDR3 length: 20 residues. The CDR3 region is CASSVSPFTGTSGMLDTQYF. In DNA form, the CDR3 reads TGTGCCAGCAGCGTTAGCCCATTTACCGGGACTAGCGGGATGCTAGATACGCAGTATTTT.

V is TRBV25-1 and J is TRBJ2-1, with 10 bases that match TRBD1. V trimming: 2 bases; J trimming: 7 bases; junction bases outside the gene matches: 8. CDR3 length: 16 residues. Germline lookup yields CDR1 MGHDK and CDR2 SYGVNS. The CDR3 nucleotides are TGTGCCAGCAGTGAAGAGGGGACAGGGGCTCGGAATGAGCAGTTCTTC. Its translation is CASSEEGTGARNEQFF.